This TCR beta chain was identified during a study of OX40 agonist ivuxolimab in advanced cancers. Study details: Partial responses were observed in three patients, of whom one had hepatocellular carcinoma and two had cutaneous melanoma. General study points: Researchers report that CD8+ T cells had, on average, more expanded clones than CD4+.

Germline V gene lookup returns CDR1 SGHKS and CDR2 YYEKEE (reference sequence). This CDR3 region has 15 residues. V shed 2 bases and J shed 1 base, with 12 bases lying between them. In the case of this clone: Its antigen is as yet unknown.

The repertoire was sequenced with immunoSEQ multiplex PCR; TCRdb's copy has only in-frame clones and lacks some. This sample has 35,000 to 50,000 clones, with approximately 85% found just once. Blood sampling was done at baseline, cycle 4 day 1, and cycle 7 day 1. Source: CD4+ or CD8+ T cells sorted from blood, taken in a trial of the OX40 agonist ivuxolimab. The origin of this receptor is an adult with an advanced solid tumor such as melanoma, head and neck, liver or kidney cancer. V usage is TRBV5-5 and J usage is TRBJ1-2; D is perhaps TRBD1 (5 bases). CDR3 sequence reads: CASSLSGPHNYGYTF. The CDR3 DNA reads TGTGCCAGCAGCTTATCGGGGCCTCATAACTATGGCTACACCTTC.